This T cell receptor beta chain was sequenced in a study of blood T cell repertoires in COVID-19. Study details: T cells, B-cell-depleted T cells, or PBMCs supplied cDNA or gDNA.

CDR3 size: 11 residues. Membership in each cohort depended on participant-reported clinical history. Data came from immunoSEQ multiplex PCR; TCRdb stores just in-frame clones and leaves some out. The sample lists about 190,000 clones, about 85% occurring once. This clone was recorded once. This rearrangement joins TRBV21-1 to TRBJ1-1. TRBV21-1 is a recognized pseudogene. Material: PBMCs or T cells enriched from blood (not recorded which). The sequence was obtained from a woman aged 40 to 50 in a cohort exposed to, infected with or recovered from COVID-19 (not recorded which). Here the CDR3 DNA reads TGTGCCAGCAGCAATGGAACCGGGGCTTTCTTT. This gives the protein CASSNGTGAFF.